Many counts were recorded for the clone carrying this T cell receptor beta chain. Its antigen is not identified. The source of the sample is a study of regulatory T cells in long-lasting Graves disease. Trimming took 7 bases from V and 8 from J; bases not matched to a gene: 6. The CDR3 runs to 12 residues. CDR1 and CDR2 from the germline V gene are SNHLY and FYNNEI. Building of the TCR beta libraries involved iRepertoire HTBI primers and Arm-PCR of CDR3 regions. TCRdb re-called the multiplex PCR reads with MiXCR, one entry per CDR3 protein. The sample shows roughly 500,000 distinct CDR3 sequences, about 14% of them seen only once. The study, taken as a whole, reports: Patients with persistent Graves' had lower TCR diversity than newly diagnosed patients.

The time point denotes: newly diagnosed GD, antithyroid drugs for less than 3 months. Generation of the TCR library employed RNA extracted from PBMCs. The same sample was also studied in work on T cells in Graves' hyperthyroidism and ophthalmopathy. As reported in that work: Patients between 18 and 65 years old had hyperthyroidism, newly diagnosed and lasting under 2 months. Carried out on the TCR CDR3, a first-round RT-PCR used the HTBI primer set. From stable hyperthyroidism, ophthalmopathy was separated by a 13 V-J model.

The TCR originated in a man between 25 and 39 years old with Graves disease. The specimen comprised peripheral blood mononuclear cells (PBMCs), sampled at new diagnosis, from a patient treated with antithyroid drugs. The chain joins TRBV2 to TRBJ1-1; 8 bases map to TRBD1. CDR3 sequence: CASNPRTGEAFF. CDR3 nucleotide sequence: TGTGCCAGCAACCCCCGGACAGGGGAAGCTTTCTTT.